Below are 28 T cell receptor beta chains sequenced from a single sample in a study of breast tumors, draining lymph nodes, adjacent tissues (dated by TCRdb to 2016 to 2018). The method behind the library was multiplex PCR. Sequencing took place on an Illumina HiSeq 2000. The raw public data were reprocessed by TCRdb itself: fastp quality trimming at Q25, MiXCR clonotype calling, in-frame beta chains only. Records with the same CDR3 protein are collapsed into one entry carrying the most frequent genes and DNA. This sample lists about 150,000 distinct CDR3 sequences; about 30% were detected once. The top ten hold about 2.5% of the sample. The axillary draining lymph nodes of breast cancer patients were the source of the lymph node samples. Sequencing used axillary lymph node tissue. All receptors come from a female donor with breast cancer. Some clones in this sample may be carry-over from other donors' samples.

This clonotype was recorded once. The V call is TRBV10-3, the J call TRBJ2-7; the D is unclear. This CDR3 region has 13 residues. V shed 8 bases and J shed 9 bases, with 20 bases lying between them. The germline V gene encodes CDR1 ENHRY and CDR2 SYGVKD. The CDR3 DNA follows: TGTGCCATCTCCACCTCGAGCACAGATACGCAGTACGTC. Protein product: CAISTSSTDTQYV.

J is TRBJ1-1 and V is TRBV5-1; the D is unclear. From germline, CDR1 is SGHRS and CDR2 YFSETQ. Trimming took 4 bases from V and 1 from J, leaving 14 bases between them. There are 15 residues in the CDR3. The CDR3 sequence: CASSPSKGENTEAFF. CDR3 DNA sequence: TGCGCCAGCAGCCCGAGCAAGGGCGAGAACACTGAAGCTTTCTTT.

This clonotype came up many times. The rearrangement uses TRBV2 and TRBJ2-5; 7 bases match TRBD2. With V trimmed by 7 bases and J by 5 bases, 10 bases remained unmatched. This CDR3 region has 14 residues. CDR1 is SNHLY and CDR2 is FYNNEI in the germline V gene. CDR3 residues: CASNARLARETQYF. DNA for the CDR3: TGTGCCAGCAATGCTCGACTAGCTCGGGAGACCCAGTACTTC.

CDR3 region: CSSGHSYNEQFF. The CDR3 nucleotides are TGCAGCTCAGGACATTCCTACAATGAGCAGTTCTTC. The genes are TRBV29-1 and TRBJ2-1, with D tentatively TRBD1 (5 bases). This CDR3 is 12 amino acids long. Per the germline V gene, CDR1 is SQVTM and CDR2 is ANQGSEA. V lost 8 bases to trimming and J lost 1 base, with 9 bases between them.

In this sample, this clonotype turned up many times. The chain uses TRBV7-9 and TRBJ2-3, with D unresolved. The CDR3 is 15 residues long. Trimming stripped 5 bases from V and 2 bases from J, with 14 bases between. Germline CDR1 reads SEHNR; CDR2 reads FQNEAQ (reference sequence). The CDR3 loop reads CASSPDSDITDTQYF. CDR3 in DNA: TGTGCCAGCAGCCCTGACTCCGATATCACAGATACGCAGTATTTT.

The chain combines TRBV10-3 with TRBJ1-1; D gene ambiguous. V was clipped by 3 bases and J by 3 bases, with 11 bases between them. Germline V gene data show CDR1 as ENHRY and CDR2 as SYGVKD. The length of the CDR3 is 14 residues. The CDR3 nucleotides are TGTGCCATCAGTGAAAAGGGTGAATACACTGAAGCTTTCTTT. Protein product: CAISEKGEYTEAFF.

In this sample, this clonotype turned up many times. The chain uses TRBV6-2 or TRBV6-3 and TRBJ2-5, with 8 positions matching TRBD2. V lost 6 bases, J lost 6 bases, and 9 bases stayed unmatched. CDR1 and CDR2 (germline): MNHEY, SVGEGT. The CDR3 has 14 residues. In DNA, the CDR3 is TGTGCCAGCAGCGACGGGACTAGTGGGCAGACCCAGTACTTC. Amino acid sequence: CASSDGTSGQTQYF.

The chain joins TRBV2 to TRBJ2-1; possible D gene TRBD2, 5 bases. The V end was cut by 7 bases, the J end by 2 bases, with 21 bases between. The CDR3 totals 17 residues. From germline, CDR1 is SNHLY and CDR2 FYNNEI. The CDR3 here is CASTSLRGTSAYNEQFF. The CDR3 DNA reads as TGTGCCAGCACCTCCCTTCGGGGAACAAGTGCCTACAATGAGCAGTTCTTC.

This clonotype was found a few times. A read error is possible here, since a much larger clone lies one base away. For the CDR3, the DNA is TGTGCCAGCAGGAAAAGCGGACAGGACCAATTCTACACTGAGCAGTTCTTC. It yields the protein CASRKSGQDQFYTEQFF. V gene TRBV14 combines with J gene TRBJ2-1, with 7 nucleotides matching TRBD1. There are 17 residues in the CDR3. Germline V CDR1 and CDR2: SGHDN, FVKESK.

This clonotype was observed at least ten times. A read error is possible here, since a much larger clone lies one base away. The chain carries TRBV20-1 and TRBJ2-3; 9 positions agree with TRBD1. CDR3 length equals 14 residues. V lost 3 bases and J lost 8; bases outside the gene matches: 9. Germline loops: CDR1 DFQATT, CDR2 SNEGSKA (reference sequence). CDR3 sequence reads: CSASMGQGAATQYF. CDR3 nucleotide sequence: TGCAGTGCTAGTATGGGACAGGGCGCAGCTACGCAGTATTTT.

This clonotype was detected only a few times. This may stem from a read error, because a much larger clone lies one nucleotide away. The V call is TRBV7-2, the J call TRBJ1-2; TRBD1 matches 10 bases. The CDR3 sequence is 15 residues long. The germline V gene encodes CDR1 SGHTA and CDR2 FQGNSA. The CDR3: CASSRDRGSYYGYPF. CDR3 nucleotides: TGTGCCAGCAGTAGGGACAGGGGTTCCTACTATGGCTACCCCTTC. Looking up the rest from reference TRBV7-2 and TRBJ1-2 gives the full variable domain: GAGVSQSPSNKVTEKGKDVELRCDPISGHTALYWYRQSLGQGLEFLIYFQGNSAPDKSGLPSDRFSAERTGGSVSTLTIQRTQQEDSAVYLCASSRDRGSYYGYPFGSGTRLTVV.

This clonotype has a count of ten or more. The chain recombines TRBV6-2 or TRBV6-3 with TRBJ1-5; the D is unclear. Germline V lookup: CDR1 MNHEY, CDR2 SVGEGT. The V and J ends lost 6 bases and 9 bases respectively, with 12 bases between them. The CDR3 has 12 amino acids. The CDR3 nucleotides are TGTGCCAGCAGCAGGAGCCTGCCGCCCCAGCATTTT. It encodes CASSRSLPPQHF.

This clonotype has a count of ten or more. This rearrangement joins TRBV18 to TRBJ2-5; 8 positions match TRBD1. CDR1 and CDR2 (germline): KGHSH, LQKENI. The CDR3 is made up of 14 amino acids. Losses at the gene ends were 6 bases for V and 5 bases for J; bases not matched to a gene: 8. The CDR3 nucleotides read TGTGCCAGCTCGCTGACAGGGGACCTTGAGACCCAGTACTTC. Amino acids: CASSLTGDLETQYF.

This clonotype occurred many times. The junction does not match germline at one end; this may be a read error. The chain recombines TRBV14 with TRBJ2-5; D unclear. The CDR3 is made up of 14 amino acids. Germline-derived CDR1 and CDR2 are SGHDN and FVKESK. The CDR3 loop reads CASSQDSTAETQSF. CDR3 in DNA: TGTGCCAGCAGCCAAGATAGTACGGCGGAGACCCAGTCCTTC.

Concerning this clonotype: This sequence may be a read error, since a much larger clone differs from it by one base. The rearrangement joins TRBV28 to TRBJ2-7; TRBD1 agrees at 7 bases. Germline loops: CDR1 MDHEN, CDR2 SYDVKM. The V and J ends lost 2 bases and 3 bases, in that order; junction bases with no gene match: 4. This CDR3 contains 14 residues. The CDR3 DNA reads TGTGCCAGCAGTTTACCGGGACAGCACTACGAGCAGTACTTC. As protein: CASSLPGQHYEQYF.

The J gene is TRBJ2-7, the V gene TRBV12-3 or TRBV12-4, with 9 nucleotides matching TRBD2. This CDR3 comprises 18 residues. Unmatched junction bases numbered 13, after V lost 2 bases and J lost 2 bases. CDR3 nucleotide sequence: TGTGCCAGCAGTTTAAAGCCTAGCGGGACAGTTCAAACCTACGAGCAGTACGTC. Protein sequence: CASSLKPSGTVQTYEQYV.

J is TRBJ2-3 and V is TRBV20-1; 10 bases match TRBD2. CDR1 and CDR2 from the germline V gene are DFQATT and SNEGSKA (reference sequence). This CDR3 comprises 13 residues. Trimming removed 5 bases from V and 13 bases from J; junction bases left unmatched: 12. Here the CDR3 reads CSAPSGGSRKEYF. The CDR3 bases are TGCAGTGCTCCTAGCGGGGGTTCTAGAAAGGAGTATTTT.

This clonotype was seen at least ten times. This chain links TRBV7-9 with TRBJ1-4, with D uncertain. Trimming took off 1 base at V and 4 bases at J, with 10 bases between the two ends. The germline V gene has CDR1 SEHNR and CDR2 FQNEAQ (reference sequence). The CDR3 covers 15 residues. The CDR3 spells CASSLGQAGNEKLFF. DNA for the CDR3: TGTGCCAGCAGCTTAGGGCAGGCGGGTAATGAAAAACTGTTTTTT.

This clonotype was found many times. The gene calls are TRBV20-1 and TRBJ1-5; possible D gene TRBD1, 5 bases. The V and J ends lost 5 bases and 2 bases respectively, with 10 bases between them. CDR3 length: 13 residues. Germline V CDR1 and CDR2: DFQATT, SNEGSKA (reference sequence). The DNA for the CDR3 is TGCAGTGCTCACCGGGACGGCAATCAGCCCCAGCATTTT. Its protein is CSAHRDGNQPQHF.

The chain has TRBV24-1 and TRBJ1-2; the match to TRBD1 covers 12 bases. Germline CDR1 and CDR2: KGHDR and SFDVKD. Unmatched junction bases numbered 7, after V lost 2 bases and J lost 7 bases. The CDR3 consists of 16 residues. The CDR3 DNA is TGTGCCACCAGTGATTCCGACGGGACAGGGGGCTTTGGCTACACCTTC. It translates to CATSDSDGTGGFGYTF.

The rearrangement links TRBV10-2 to TRBJ2-2, with a weak D call TRBD2 (5 bases). Trimming left V 6 bases short and J 4 bases short, with 15 bases between. CDR3 length equals 15 residues. CDR1 and CDR2 (germline): WSHSY, SAAADI. The CDR3 spells CASRYGLRGTGELFF. Written as DNA, the CDR3 is TGCGCCAGCAGATACGGGCTCCGGGGCACCGGGGAGCTGTTTTTT.

In regard to this clonotype: With a much larger clone just one base away, this may be a read error. The chain recombines TRBV20-1 with TRBJ2-6; 13 bases fit TRBD2. The CDR3 totals 18 residues. Trimming cost V 6 bases and J 0 bases; bases outside gene matches: 8. The germline V gene encodes CDR1 DFQATT and CDR2 SNEGSKA (reference sequence). Here the CDR3 DNA reads TGCAGTGCCTCGGGAGGACTAGCGGGGGCCTCTGGGGCCAACGTCCTGACTTTC. Protein sequence: CSASGGLAGASGANVLTF.

The V and J genes are TRBV6-1 and TRBJ2-5; 10 bases fit TRBD2. Germline V gene sequence: CDR1 MNHNS, CDR2 SASEGT. The length of the CDR3 is 15 residues. The junction had 5 bases not matched to a gene; V was cut back by 3 bases and J by 4 bases. DNA for the CDR3: TGTGCCAGCAGTGAGGGTAGCGGGGGGCGAGAGACCCAGTACTTC. It specifies CASSEGSGGRETQYF.

This clonotype was seen only once. The J gene is TRBJ2-6, the V gene TRBV10-2, with D possibly matching TRBD1 (6 bases). Germline V gene sequence: CDR1 WSHSY, CDR2 SAAADI. The V and J ends lost 5 bases and 4 bases respectively, with 15 bases between them. The CDR3 sequence is 16 residues long. The CDR3 sequence: CASSNTGLVGANVLTF. As DNA, the CDR3 is TGCGCCAGCAGTAATACAGGGTTGGTAGGGGCCAACGTCCTGACTTTC.

The chain joins TRBV30 to TRBJ1-1; D perhaps matches TRBD1 (5 bases). Trimming left V 1 base short and J 1 base short, with 7 bases between. Per the germline V gene, CDR1 is GTSNPN and CDR2 is SVGIG (reference sequence). CDR3 size: 13 residues. This chain's CDR3 is CAWSAQANTEAFF. The CDR3, as DNA: TGTGCCTGGAGTGCACAGGCGAACACTGAAGCTTTCTTT.

This clonotype came up many times. In nucleotides, the CDR3 is TGCAGTGCTAGAGCGGGGGGCGGCAATCAGCCCCAGCATTTT. This codes for CSARAGGGNQPQHF. The chain employs TRBV20-1 and TRBJ1-5; a possible D gene is TRBD1 (6 bases). Germline CDR1 reads DFQATT; CDR2 reads SNEGSKA (reference sequence). The V gene lost 1 base and the J gene lost 2 bases, with 9 bases spanning the gap. This CDR3 comprises 14 residues.

This clonotype has a count of ten or more. This chain links TRBV6-2 or TRBV6-3 with TRBJ1-6; D ambiguous. Germline CDR1 is MNHEY and CDR2 is SVGEGT. The CDR3 contains 12 residues. Trimming took off 2 bases at V and 11 bases at J, with 7 bases between the two ends. The chain's CDR3 is CASSYPRAPLHF. The CDR3 region has the DNA TGTGCCAGCAGTTACCCGAGGGCACCCCTCCACTTT.

In the case of this clonotype: This may stem from a read error, because a much larger clone lies one nucleotide away. The chain employs TRBV6-6 and TRBJ2-1, with TRBD2 identical over 11 bases. The trim removed 5 bases at V and 9 bases at J, leaving 9 bases unmatched. The CDR3 contains 15 residues. Germline V CDR1 and CDR2: MNHNY, SVGAGI (reference sequence). Written as DNA, the CDR3 is TGTGCCAGCAGTCGACTAGCGGGGAGCCAGGGTGAGCAGTTCTTC. It encodes CASSRLAGSQGEQFF.